This T cell receptor beta chain emerged from a study of CD8 T cells in ankylosing spondylitis. Study results and limitations: Disease-linked clones were reportedly significantly enriched in matched ankylosing spondylitis synovial fluid. Peripheral blood samples showed relatively rare disease-linked clones, and these clones were CD8+. The study identified a TCR beta motif of roughly eight highly homologous variants that appeared characteristic of ankylosing spondylitis blood. Past studies reported some motif variants in reactive arthritis synovial fluid and blood.

In its sample, this clonotype was seen many times. The antigen is undetermined. The CDR3 extends over 13 amino acids. V trimming: 6 bases; J trimming: 3 bases; junction bases outside the gene matches: 6. CDR1 SQVTM and CDR2 ANQGSEA come from the germline V gene. TCRdb re-analysed the 5' RACE reads in MiXCR, keeping a single row per CDR3 protein. This sample yields some 220,000 distinct CDR3 sequences, of which about 7% are seen a single time; approximately 15% belongs to the top ten. This receptor was identified in a male donor with ankylosing spondylitis. Input material: blood, either unsorted or a sorted T cell fraction (not recorded which). This chain joins TRBV29-1 and TRBJ2-7; 9 bases are a match to TRBD1. CDR3 nucleotide sequence: TGCAGCGTGGGACAGGGTAGCGACTACGAGCAGTACTTC. Translated: CSVGQGSDYEQYF.